Presented here are 12 T cell receptor beta chains from one specimen sequenced in a study of beta chain features in type 1 diabetes. Sequenced material consisted of expressed TCRB transcripts (all of the isolated RNA was reverse transcribed). Generated by immunoSEQ multiplex PCR, the TCRdb table keeps only in-frame clones and is missing some. The repertoire holds fewer than 900,000 clones, with roughly 15% as singletons. Source material: naive CD4+ T cells from blood. The source of these receptors is a young woman in good health.

This chain connects TRBV9 to TRBJ2-3, with a possible D match to TRBD2 (6 bases). CDR1 is SGDLS and CDR2 is YYNGEE in the germline V gene. V lost 3 bases to trimming and J lost 2 bases, with 13 bases between them. The CDR3 loop spans 15 amino acids. The CDR3, as DNA: TGTGCCAGCAGCGCCTATAGCGGTACCACAGATACGCAGTATTTT. Translated, it gives CASSAYSGTTDTQYF.

V gene TRBV5-1 combines with J gene TRBJ2-3; TRBD2 is a possible D gene (6 bases). There are 14 residues in the CDR3. CDR1 is SGHRS and CDR2 is YFSETQ in the germline V gene. The germline V and J ends were trimmed by 4 bases and 4 bases, with 13 bases remaining between them. The chain's CDR3 is CASSVERASDTQYF. The CDR3 bases are TGCGCCAGCAGCGTTGAGCGGGCGTCAGATACGCAGTATTTT. Together with reference TRBV5-1 and TRBJ2-3, the CDR3 gives the full variable domain: KAGVTQTPRYLIKTRGQQVTLSCSPISGHRSVSWYQQTPGQGLQFLFEYFSETQRNKGNFPGRFSGRQFSNSRSEMNVSTLELGDSALYLCASSVERASDTQYFGPGTRLTVL.

This chain's CDR3 is CASSFVTRGEVQYF. CDR3 in DNA: TGTGCCAGCAGCTTCGTGACAAGGGGTGAGGTTCAGTACTTC. The chain joins TRBV5-5 to TRBJ2-4; D possibly corresponds to TRBD1 (5 bases). The CDR3 runs to 14 residues. The germline CDR1 and CDR2 sequences are SGHKS and YYEKEE (reference sequence). V was trimmed by 2 bases and J by 11 bases, leaving 17 bases between them.

About this clone itself: The sample holds other DNA sequences that translate to the same CDR3. The rearrangement joins TRBV7-9 to TRBJ2-2; D not resolved. Germline V gene lookup returns CDR1 SEHNR and CDR2 FQNEAQ (reference sequence). This CDR3 spans 15 amino acids. Trimming took off 5 bases at V and 0 bases at J, with 10 bases between the two ends. The CDR3 DNA sequence: TGTGCCAGCAGCCAGGACCCTTCGAACACCGGGGAGCTGTTTTTT. It yields the protein CASSQDPSNTGELFF.

The rearrangement joins TRBV10-3 to TRBJ2-7, with D uncertain. V dropped 4 bases and J dropped 4 bases, with 5 bases sitting between them. This CDR3 has 11 residues. From germline, CDR1 is ENHRY and CDR2 SYGVKD. The CDR3 nucleotides read TGTGCCATCAGTGTTGGATACGAGCAGTACTTC. Protein sequence: CAISVGYEQYF.

This chain connects TRBV6-5 to TRBJ1-1, with 8 positions matching TRBD1. V gave up 7 bases and J gave up 6 bases; unmatched junction bases: 13. Germline V lookup: CDR1 MNHEY, CDR2 SVGAGI. The CDR3 totals 15 residues. CDR3 sequence reads: CASTEGEDRAAEAFF. The CDR3 DNA follows: TGTGCCAGCACCGAGGGGGAGGACAGGGCCGCTGAAGCTTTCTTT.

The gene calls are TRBV6-5 and TRBJ2-7; 8 positions match TRBD2. From germline, CDR1 is MNHEY and CDR2 SVGAGI. CDR3 length equals 16 residues. V was clipped by 0 bases and J by 4 bases; unmatched bases: 8. Here the CDR3 reads CASSYSAGGLYYEQYF. The CDR3 DNA sequence: TGTGCCAGCAGTTACTCGGCGGGAGGCTTATATTACGAGCAGTACTTC.

In its sample, this clone was seen a few times. The chain couples TRBV27 to TRBJ1-5; D gene unclear. The CDR3 covers 14 residues. Germline CDR1 reads MNHEY; CDR2 reads SMNVEV (reference sequence). Trimming left V 10 bases short and J 4 bases short, with 17 bases between. The CDR3, as DNA: TGTGCCAACGGAGGGCACGGATCAAATCAGCCCCAGCATTTT. Protein product: CANGGHGSNQPQHF.

This clone was picked up a small number of times. V gene TRBV15 combines with J gene TRBJ2-3; 14 nucleotides align to TRBD2. The CDR3 spans 19 residues. J gave up 3 bases and V 0 bases, and 8 bases lay outside the gene matches. CDR1 is LNHNV, CDR2 YYDKDF, per germline (reference sequence). In DNA form, the CDR3 reads TGTGCCACCAGCAGAGACCTAAGAAGACTAGCGGGAGGGACAGATACGCAGTATTTT. Translated, it gives CATSRDLRRLAGGTDTQYF.

This clone showed up just a few times. This chain connects TRBV18 to TRBJ2-1; D could derive from TRBD1 or TRBD2 (5 bases each). The germline V and J ends were trimmed by 0 bases and 5 bases, with 8 bases remaining between them. Germline CDR1 reads KGHSH; CDR2 reads LQKENI. The CDR3 contains 14 residues. In DNA, the CDR3 is TGTGCCAGCTCACCACCGAGGGGCAACAATGAGCAGTTCTTC. Translating gives CASSPPRGNNEQFF. Combining the CDR3 with reference TRBV18 and TRBJ2-1 gives the whole variable domain NAGVMQNPRHLVRRRGQEARLRCSPMKGHSHVYWYRQLPEEGLKFMVYLQKENIIDESGMPKERFSAEFPKEGPSILRIQQVVRGDSAAYFCASSPPRGNNEQFFGPGTRLTVL.

This chain uses TRBV5-1 with TRBJ1-2; tentative D call: TRBD1 (5 bases). V lost 4 bases and J 4 bases, leaving 14 bases between the germline ends. The CDR3 contains 14 residues. Germline CDR1 reads SGHRS; CDR2 reads YFSETQ. The CDR3 sequence is CASSTDSVLYGYTF. CDR3 nucleotide sequence: TGCGCCAGCAGCACCGACAGCGTTCTCTATGGCTACACCTTC.

This sequence joins TRBV5-1 and TRBJ2-5; the D call may be TRBD1 or TRBD2 (6 bases each). CDR1 and CDR2 from the germline V gene are SGHRS and YFSETQ. The CDR3 loop spans 13 amino acids. V gave up 2 bases and J gave up 5 bases, with 10 bases separating them. CDR3: CASSFRGDETQYF. Written as DNA, the CDR3 is TGCGCCAGCAGCTTTAGGGGGGACGAGACCCAGTACTTC.